This T cell receptor (beta chain) stems from a study of blood T cell repertoires in COVID-19. Germline CDR1 reads GTSNPN; CDR2 reads SVGIG (reference sequence). CDR3 length: 14 residues. The V and J ends lost 3 bases and 0 bases respectively, with 11 bases between them. Per the original methods: Using reference gene primer amplification, nucleated cell counts were estimated. Method: immunoSEQ multiplex PCR; TCRdb's copy keeps in-frame clones and lacks some. V, J and clone size are taken as reported in that table, and D and trimming were inferred from the DNA itself. The repertoire consists of approximately 58,000 clones, with around 79% occurring once and the leading ten covering about 40%.

This receptor was identified in a man between 65 and 85 years old with active or convalescent COVID-19. The genes are TRBV30 and TRBJ1-1; tentatively, D is TRBD1 (6 bases). Sequencing was performed on peripheral blood. The CDR3 region is CAWRARQVNTEAFF. The CDR3 DNA is TGTGCCTGGAGAGCCCGACAGGTGAACACTGAAGCTTTCTTT.